This is a list of T cell receptor beta chains from one sample in a study of CD8+ T cells in alopecia areata. The method was immunoSEQ multiplex PCR; TCRdb's version includes in-frame clones alone and lacks a portion of them. The table records 120,000 or so clones, 60% to 65% of them present only once. Source: CD4+ T cells sorted from blood, taken at week 4, from a patient treated with tofacitinib. Receptors originate from a human donor with alopecia areata. Both conserved end residues are part of each CDR3. A D gene is named only where the DNA matches it firmly. The size field is filled for only some rows; it gives once, few, many or a size class.

TRBV2	TRBJ2-3	-	-	TGTGCCAGCAGTGAAGCGTTTGGGAATGCGGATACGCAGTATTTT	CASSEAFGNADTQYF
TRBV29-1	TRBJ2-2	-	TRBD2	TGCAGCGCCGAAAGGCGGGGGGGCCTGAACACCGGGGAGCTGTTTTTT	CSAERRGGLNTGELFF
TRBV4-1	TRBJ1-5	-	-	TGCGCCAGCAGCCTGGTAGCAGTAGATAATCAGCCCCAGCATTTT	CASSLVAVDNQPQHF
TRBV7-3	TRBJ2-1	-	TRBD1	TGTGCCAGCAGCGAGGGGGACAGCTCCTACAATGAGCAGTTCTTC	CASSEGDSSYNEQFF
TRBV4-3	TRBJ2-7	-	TRBD2	TGCGCCAGCAGCCAAGCACTGGGACTAGCCTCACCCTACGAGCAGTACTTC	CASSQALGLASPYEQYF
TRBV5-1	TRBJ2-7	-	-	TGCGCCAGCCGAGGGGCAGAAAAAGCCTACGAGCAGTACTTC	CASRGAEKAYEQYF
TRBV5-1	TRBJ1-2	-	-	TGCGCCAGCAGCTTGGCACAGGGCAGCTATGGCTACACCTTC	CASSLAQGSYGYTF
TRBV5-6	TRBJ1-5	few	TRBD1	TGTGCCAGCAGTTTAGGACAGGGGACCCTTCGGCCCCAGCATTTT	CASSLGQGTLRPQHF
TRBV5-6	TRBJ2-7	-	-	TGTGCCAGCAGCTTGGAGGGAGGGGGATCCTACGAGCAGTACTTC	CASSLEGGGSYEQYF
TRBV30	TRBJ2-5	-	-	TGTGCCTGGAGTGTACTTTCAGGATGGTTGGGGGACCAAGAGACCCAGTACTTC	CAWSVLSGWLGDQETQYF
TRBV7-8	TRBJ2-2	-	-	TGTGCCAGCAGCCCCGCAGGGGTGAACACCGGGGAGCTGTTTTTT	CASSPAGVNTGELFF
TRBV29-1	TRBJ1-2	-	TRBD1	TGCAGCGTTGAGACAGGGGGCAATAGTGGCTACACCTTC	CSVETGGNSGYTF
TRBV5-1	TRBJ2-7	few	TRBD1	TGCGCCAGCAGCTCCCCATGGACAGGATCCTACGAGCAGTACTTC	CASSSPWTGSYEQYF
TRBV30	TRBJ1-5	-	TRBD1	TGTGCCTGGGACCCGGGACAGGGGGATAGCAATCAGCCCCAGCATTTT	CAWDPGQGDSNQPQHF
TRBV5-1	TRBJ2-5	-	-	TGCGCCAGCAGCTTGGGAGACCAAGAGACCCAGTACTTC	CASSLGDQETQYF
TRBV29-1	TRBJ1-2	-	-	TGCAGCGTTCACACCGGGCGACAAGTTGGCTACACCTTC	CSVHTGRQVGYTF
TRBV15	TRBJ2-2	-	-	TGTGCCACCAGCAGAGGGGAAGGGTTGAACACCGGGGAGCTGTTTTTT	CATSRGEGLNTGELFF
TRBV29-1	TRBJ1-5	-	-	TGCAGCGTGGGACACTTGGATCAGCCCCAGCATTTT	CSVGHLDQPQHF
TRBV9	TRBJ2-3	-	-	TGTGCCAGCAGCGTAGCTCCTAGCACAGATACGCAGTATTTT	CASSVAPSTDTQYF
TRBV14	TRBJ2-5	-	TRBD2	TGTGCCAGCTCCGGGGCGGGAGTTGGTGAGACCCAGTACTTC	CASSGAGVGETQYF
TRBV6-1	TRBJ2-4	-	-	TGTGCCAGCAGTGAAGCGGGGCAGGCCATTCAGTACTTC	CASSEAGQAIQYF
TRBV2	TRBJ2-5	once	TRBD2	TGTGCCAGCAGCTTAGCGGGGAAAGAGACCCAGTACTTC	CASSLAGKETQYF
TRBV30	TRBJ2-3	-	TRBD2	TGTGCCTGGAGTAAGGGACTAGCGGGAGCTGCAGATACGCAGTATTTT	CAWSKGLAGAADTQYF
TRBV29-1	TRBJ1-5	-	-	TGCAGCGTATCACAGGGAGGGAATCAGCCCCAGCATTTT	CSVSQGGNQPQHF
TRBV5-1	TRBJ2-1	few	TRBD2	TGCGCCAGCAGCGGGGGGGTCCAGATCCTCCACAATGAGCAGTTCTTC	CASSGGVQILHNEQFF
TRBV4-3	TRBJ2-6	-	-	TGCGCCAGCAGCCAAGATCGGAGAGGTTCTGGGGCCAACGTCCTGACTTTC	CASSQDRRGSGANVLTF
TRBV6-5	TRBJ1-1	-	TRBD1	TGTGCCAGCAGTTACGAGGCAGGGGGTGGGAACACTGAAGCTTTCTTT	CASSYEAGGGNTEAFF
TRBV6-5	TRBJ1-1	-	-	TGTGCCAGCAGAAACCTAAGGGGGAACTCGGAAGCTTTCTTT	CASRNLRGNSEAFF
TRBV5-6	TRBJ1-2	-	TRBD1	TGTGCCAGCAGCTTGTCGACAGGGCATGGCTACACCTTC	CASSLSTGHGYTF
TRBV7-2	TRBJ2-1	-	-	TGCGCCAGCAGCTCCCGGGAGAGGTCCTACAATGAGCAGTTCTTC	CASSSRERSYNEQFF
TRBV14	TRBJ1-4	-	-	TGTGCCAGCAGCCAAGTCGGCCAGGGGAATGAAAAACTGTTTTTT	CASSQVGQGNEKLFF
TRBV5-1	TRBJ1-2	-	-	TGCGCCAGCAGCGGCGGGGAGGGGGATGGCTACACCTTC	CASSGGEGDGYTF
TRBV7-9	TRBJ1-4	-	TRBD1	TGTGCCAGCAGCTCCACGACAGGGGGTTCGAATGAAAAACTGTTTTTT	CASSSTTGGSNEKLFF
TRBV2	TRBJ1-2	-	-	TGTGCCAGCAGTCGCGGGGATGGCTACACCTTC	CASSRGDGYTF
TRBV5-4	TRBJ2-7	few	-	TGTGCCAGCAGCTTGAGGGGATCGGACGAGCAGTACTTC	CASSLRGSDEQYF
TRBV28	TRBJ1-1	-	-	TGTGCCAGTGGAGAGAACGGAATGAACACTGAAGCTTTCTTT	CASGENGMNTEAFF
TRBV5-1	TRBJ2-7	-	-	TGCGCCAGCAGCTCCAACCCGGCCTACGAGCAGTACTTC	CASSSNPAYEQYF
TRBV29-1	TRBJ1-2	-	TRBD1	TGCAGCGTTGGTGTTGGACAGGGCCTCTCTAACTATGGCTACACCTTC	CSVGVGQGLSNYGYTF
TRBV7-9	TRBJ2-7	-	-	TGTGCCAGCAGCTTAGAGGACAGACACCACTTC	CASSLEDRHHF
TRBV5-6	TRBJ1-4	-	-	TGTGCCAGCAGCTTTCGGGCAGGATCCTCAACTAATGAAAAACTGTTTTTT	CASSFRAGSSTNEKLFF
TRBV15	TRBJ2-1	-	-	TGTGCCACCGGGAGAACCCAGAGTTACAATGAGCAGTTCTTC	CATGRTQSYNEQFF
TRBV5-4	TRBJ2-1	-	-	TGTGCCAGCAGCTTCTGGGGATCCAATGAGCAGTTCTTC	CASSFWGSNEQFF
TRBV4-3	TRBJ2-3	-	-	TGCGCCAGCAGCTCCCAACGGGGTTCAGATACGCAGTATTTT	CASSSQRGSDTQYF
TRBV27	TRBJ2-1	-	-	TGTGCCAGCAGTTTACTCGATACGAATGAGCAGTTCTTC	CASSLLDTNEQFF